These 16 T cell receptor beta chains share one sample of origin, sequenced in a study of patients and donors after allogeneic stem cell transplantation. From the RT-PCR reads, TCRdb called clonotypes with MiXCR, one entry per CDR3 protein. In the table there are 920,000 or so distinct CDR3 sequences, roughly 18% of which are singletons. Material for sequencing was blood, either unsorted or a sorted T cell fraction (not recorded which). These receptors were taken from a human donor who was either an allogeneic HSCT recipient or a stem cell or donor lymphocyte infusion donor (not recorded which). It is not recorded whose cells these are; they may come from a transplant donor.

This clonotype showed up just a few times. The rearrangement links TRBV29-1 to TRBJ2-5; 9 bases are a match to TRBD1. J gave up 4 bases and V 4 bases, and 10 bases lay outside the gene matches. The CDR3 has 15 amino acids. Germline CDR1 SQVTM, CDR2 ANQGSEA. DNA for the CDR3: TGCAGCGTTGTTGGATACAGGGGGCGAGGAGAGACCCAGTACTTC. Its translation: CSVVGYRGRGETQYF.

This clonotype showed up just a few times. J is TRBJ2-7 and V is TRBV3-1, with no clear D. V lost 1 base to trimming and J lost 0 bases, with 4 bases between them. The CDR3 is made up of 13 amino acids. Germline loops: CDR1 LGHDT, CDR2 YNNKEL (reference sequence). The CDR3 region is CASSQGTSYEQYF. DNA for the CDR3: TGTGCCAGCAGCCAAGGGACCTCCTACGAGCAGTACTTC.

In this sample, this clonotype turned up many times. This chain joins TRBV4-1 and TRBJ2-7, with D possibly TRBD1 on 5 matching bases. V shed 1 base and J shed 4 bases, with 20 bases lying between them. The CDR3 has 17 amino acids. Germline values: CDR1 MGHRA, CDR2 YSYEKL. CDR3 protein: CASSQVPSTGIGYEQYF. The DNA of the CDR3 is TGCGCCAGCAGCCAAGTTCCTTCTACAGGTATAGGATACGAGCAGTACTTC.

The chain has TRBV5-1 and TRBJ2-7; TRBD2 matches 7 bases. The CDR3 contains 17 residues. Germline V gene data show CDR1 as SGHRS and CDR2 as YFSETQ. After removal of 0 bases from V and 0 bases from J, the junction contained 9 bases not matched to a gene. Written as DNA, the CDR3 is TGCGCCAGCAGCTTGGGGGTGAGCGGGGTAAGCTCCTACGAGCAGTACTTC. Translating gives CASSLGVSGVSSYEQYF.

This chain connects TRBV4-3 to TRBJ2-7; D is perhaps TRBD1 (6 bases). V shed 4 bases and J shed 5 bases, with 12 bases lying between them. The length of the CDR3 is 13 residues. Germline V lookup: CDR1 LGHNA, CDR2 YSLEER. CDR3 DNA sequence: TGCGCCAGCAGCCGCAACAGGGAACACGAGCAGTACTTC. It specifies CASSRNREHEQYF.

The V and J genes are TRBV7-2 and TRBJ1-2; D is possibly TRBD1 (6 bases). Germline CDR1 and CDR2: SGHTA and FQGNSA. The CDR3 has 13 amino acids. With 5 bases removed from V and 6 bases from J, the gap between germline ends came to 13 bases. In DNA form, the CDR3 reads TGTGCCAGCAGCGGGGACATATTTCATGGCTACACCTTC. Its translation is CASSGDIFHGYTF.

This clonotype was picked up a small number of times. V usage is TRBV29-1 and J usage is TRBJ2-1, with 7 bases identical to TRBD2. This CDR3 comprises 13 residues. Germline V gene data show CDR1 as SQVTM and CDR2 as ANQGSEA. V shed 4 bases, J shed 4 bases, and the junction held 4 bases outside the gene matches. The CDR3 nucleotides read TGCAGCGTTGCGCGGGAGAGTTACAATGAGCAGTTCTTC. It yields the protein CSVARESYNEQFF.

V gene TRBV11-2 combines with J gene TRBJ2-7; 7 positions agree with TRBD1. This CDR3 has 15 residues. V was pared by 5 bases and J by 4 bases, with 11 bases of the junction left unmatched. Germline CDR1 SGHAT, CDR2 FQNNGV. CDR3: CASSTPPTGRYEQYF. The CDR3 bases are TGTGCCAGCAGCACCCCCCCGACAGGGCGGTACGAGCAGTACTTC.

This clonotype was counted only a few times. The chain combines TRBV7-8 with TRBJ2-3; a possible D gene is TRBD2 (5 bases). V lost 7 bases to trimming and J lost 6 bases, with 17 bases between them. The CDR3 covers 14 residues. CDR1 SGHVS and CDR2 FQNEAQ come from the germline V gene. The CDR3 bases are TGTGCCAGCATAAACCTAGCCGGTGGTGATACGCAGTATTTT. Translated: CASINLAGGDTQYF.

This clonotype was picked up many times. The chain is built from TRBV5-1 and TRBJ2-2; D unclear. V gave up 4 bases and J gave up 0 bases, with 10 bases separating them. This CDR3 is 15 amino acids long. The V gene's germline CDR1 is SGHRS and CDR2 YFSETQ. For the CDR3, the DNA is TGCGCCAGCAGCCTACGGGCGGCGAACACCGGGGAGCTGTTTTTT. Its protein is CASSLRAANTGELFF.

This clonotype was seen ten or more times. The J gene is TRBJ2-1, the V gene TRBV29-1, with 8 bases identical to TRBD2. Germline V gives CDR1 SQVTM, CDR2 ANQGSEA. This CDR3 has 12 residues. J was trimmed by 7 bases and V by 7 bases; bases with no gene match: 6. CDR3 residues: CSDSGNINEQFF. In nucleotides, the CDR3 is TGCAGCGATAGCGGGAATATTAATGAGCAGTTCTTC.

This clonotype was detected many times. The J gene is TRBJ2-2, the V gene TRBV2; 11 bases agree with TRBD2. Looked up from germline, CDR1 is SNHLY and CDR2 is FYNNEI. The CDR3 contains 13 residues. With 8 bases clipped from V and 7 bases from J, the junction kept 3 bases outside the gene matches. CDR3 in amino acids: CASASGGLGELFF. CDR3 nucleotides: TGTGCCAGCGCTAGCGGGGGGCTCGGGGAGCTGTTTTTT.

This clonotype appeared a few times. The V and J genes are TRBV30 and TRBJ2-5; the D is unclear. CDR3 size: 10 residues. Trimming pared 7 bases from V and 1 base from J, leaving 4 bases between. The germline V gene has CDR1 GTSNPN and CDR2 SVGIG (reference sequence). The CDR3 bases are TGTGCCTTACTCCAAGAGACCCAGTACTTC. Residues: CALLQETQYF.

There are a few counts of this clonotype. The chain employs TRBV12-3 or TRBV12-4 and TRBJ1-1; 12 bases fit TRBD1. Trimming removed 8 bases from V and 4 bases from J; junction bases left unmatched: 5. This CDR3 contains 14 residues. CDR3 nucleotides: TGTGCCAGCCGGGACAGGGGGCTCCTCACTGAAGCTTTCTTT. This translates into CASRDRGLLTEAFF.

This chain's CDR3 is CASLLLAGSTDTQYF. The DNA for the CDR3 is TGTGCCAGCCTACTACTAGCGGGGAGCACAGATACGCAGTATTTT. V and J are TRBV6-1 and TRBJ2-3, with 10 bases lining up with TRBD2. This CDR3 is 15 amino acids long. Germline-derived CDR1 and CDR2 are MNHNS and SASEGT. The trim removed 8 bases at V and 0 bases at J, leaving 5 bases unmatched.

The rearrangement joins TRBV12-3 or TRBV12-4 to TRBJ2-2, with unresolved D. Trimming shortened V by 5 bases and J by 7 bases, and 20 bases separated the two germline ends. This CDR3 has 16 residues. The CDR3: CASSPPTTHTVGELFF. CDR3 nucleotide sequence: TGTGCCAGCAGTCCACCGACCACCCACACCGTCGGGGAGCTGTTTTTT.